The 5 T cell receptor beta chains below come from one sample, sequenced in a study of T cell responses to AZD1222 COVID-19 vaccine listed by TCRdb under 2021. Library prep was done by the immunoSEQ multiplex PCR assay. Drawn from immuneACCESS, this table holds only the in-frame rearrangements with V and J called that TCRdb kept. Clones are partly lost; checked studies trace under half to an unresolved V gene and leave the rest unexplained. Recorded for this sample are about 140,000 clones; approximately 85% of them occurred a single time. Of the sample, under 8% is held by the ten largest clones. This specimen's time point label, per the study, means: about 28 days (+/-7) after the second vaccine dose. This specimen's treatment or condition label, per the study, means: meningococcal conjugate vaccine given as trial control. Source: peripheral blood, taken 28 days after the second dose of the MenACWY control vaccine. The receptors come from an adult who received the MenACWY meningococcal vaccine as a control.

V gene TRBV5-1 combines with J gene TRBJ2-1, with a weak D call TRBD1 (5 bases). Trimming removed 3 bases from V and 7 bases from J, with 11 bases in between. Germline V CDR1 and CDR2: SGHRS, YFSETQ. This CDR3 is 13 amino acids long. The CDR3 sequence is CASSSDNLNEQFF. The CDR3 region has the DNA TGCGCCAGCAGCTCGGACAACCTGAATGAGCAGTTCTTC.

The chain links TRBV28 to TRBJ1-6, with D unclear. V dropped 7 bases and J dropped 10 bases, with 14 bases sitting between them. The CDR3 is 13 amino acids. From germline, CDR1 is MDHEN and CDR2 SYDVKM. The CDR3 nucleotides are TGTGCCAGCACTTCACCTCTAGGGTCACCCCTCCACTTT. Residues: CASTSPLGSPLHF.

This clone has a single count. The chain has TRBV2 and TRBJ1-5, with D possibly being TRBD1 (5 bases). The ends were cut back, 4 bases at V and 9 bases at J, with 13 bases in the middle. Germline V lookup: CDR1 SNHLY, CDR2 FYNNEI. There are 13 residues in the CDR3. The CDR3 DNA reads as TGTGCCAGCAGTGTCCAGGGAACTTCGCCCCAGCATTTT. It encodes CASSVQGTSPQHF.

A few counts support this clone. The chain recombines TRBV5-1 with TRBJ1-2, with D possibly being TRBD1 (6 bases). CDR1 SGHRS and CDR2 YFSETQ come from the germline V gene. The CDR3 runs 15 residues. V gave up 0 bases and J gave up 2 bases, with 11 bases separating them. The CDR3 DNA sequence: TGCGCCAGCAGCTTGGAACAGGGCCCCAACTATGGCTACACCTTC. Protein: CASSLEQGPNYGYTF.

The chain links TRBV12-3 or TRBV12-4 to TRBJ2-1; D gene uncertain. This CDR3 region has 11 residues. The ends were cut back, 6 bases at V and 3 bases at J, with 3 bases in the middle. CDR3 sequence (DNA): TGTGCCAGCAGGATCTACAATGAGCAGTTCTTC. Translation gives CASRIYNEQFF.